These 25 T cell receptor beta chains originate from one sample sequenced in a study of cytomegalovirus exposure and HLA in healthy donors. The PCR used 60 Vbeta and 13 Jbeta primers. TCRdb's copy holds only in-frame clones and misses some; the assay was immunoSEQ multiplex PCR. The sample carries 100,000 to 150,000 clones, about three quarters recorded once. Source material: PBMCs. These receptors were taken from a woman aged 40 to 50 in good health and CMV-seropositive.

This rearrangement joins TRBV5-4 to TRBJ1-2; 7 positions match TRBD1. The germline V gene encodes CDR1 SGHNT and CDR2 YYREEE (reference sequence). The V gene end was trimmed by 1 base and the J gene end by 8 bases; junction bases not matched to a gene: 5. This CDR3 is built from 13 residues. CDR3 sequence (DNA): TGTGCCAGCAGCTTGAACAGGGGAGGCGGCTACACCTTC. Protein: CASSLNRGGGYTF.

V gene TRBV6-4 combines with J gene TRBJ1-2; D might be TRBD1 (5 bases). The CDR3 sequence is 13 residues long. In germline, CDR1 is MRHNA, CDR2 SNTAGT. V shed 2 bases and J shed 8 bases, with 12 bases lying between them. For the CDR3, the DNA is TGTGCCAGCAGTGACCTCCCAGGGAGGGGCTACACCTTC. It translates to CASSDLPGRGYTF.

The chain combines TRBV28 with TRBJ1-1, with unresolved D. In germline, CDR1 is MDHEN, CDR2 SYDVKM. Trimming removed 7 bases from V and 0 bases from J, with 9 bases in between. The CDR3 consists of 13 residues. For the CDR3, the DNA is TGTGCCAGCAACGGCGGCTTGAACACTGAAGCTTTCTTT. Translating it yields CASNGGLNTEAFF.

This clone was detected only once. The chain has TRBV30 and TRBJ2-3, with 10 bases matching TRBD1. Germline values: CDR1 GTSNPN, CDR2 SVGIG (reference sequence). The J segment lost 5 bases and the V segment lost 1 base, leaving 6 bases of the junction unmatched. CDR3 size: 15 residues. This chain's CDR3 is CAWSGGDRGRDTQYF. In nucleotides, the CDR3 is TGTGCCTGGAGTGGTGGGGACAGGGGAAGAGATACGCAGTATTTT.

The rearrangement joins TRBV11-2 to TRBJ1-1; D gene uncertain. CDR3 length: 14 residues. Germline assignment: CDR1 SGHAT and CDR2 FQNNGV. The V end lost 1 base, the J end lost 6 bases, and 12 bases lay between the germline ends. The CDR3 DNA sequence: TGTGCCAGCAGCTTAGCTGACATAAGCCCTGAAGCTTTCTTT. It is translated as CASSLADISPEAFF.

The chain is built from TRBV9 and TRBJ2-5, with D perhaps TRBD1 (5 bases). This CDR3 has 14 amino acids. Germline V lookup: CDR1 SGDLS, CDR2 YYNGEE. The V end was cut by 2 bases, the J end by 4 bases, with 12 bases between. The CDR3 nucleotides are TGTGCCAGCAGCGTCAGTAGCCAGGGAGAGACCCAGTACTTC. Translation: CASSVSSQGETQYF.

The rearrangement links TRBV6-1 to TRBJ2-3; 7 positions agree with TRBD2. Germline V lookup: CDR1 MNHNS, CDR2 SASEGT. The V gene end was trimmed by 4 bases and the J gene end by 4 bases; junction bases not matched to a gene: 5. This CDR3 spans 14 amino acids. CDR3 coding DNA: TGTGCCAGCAGTGGGCTAGCGGTCGCAGATACGCAGTATTTT. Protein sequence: CASSGLAVADTQYF.

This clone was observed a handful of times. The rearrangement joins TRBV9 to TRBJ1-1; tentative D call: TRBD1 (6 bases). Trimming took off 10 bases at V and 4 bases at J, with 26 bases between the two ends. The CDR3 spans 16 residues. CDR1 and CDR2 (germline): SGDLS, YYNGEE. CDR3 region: CARPRVGGGKGTEAFF. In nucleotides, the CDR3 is TGTGCCCGCCCGAGGGTGGGGGGGGGCAAGGGCACTGAAGCTTTCTTT.

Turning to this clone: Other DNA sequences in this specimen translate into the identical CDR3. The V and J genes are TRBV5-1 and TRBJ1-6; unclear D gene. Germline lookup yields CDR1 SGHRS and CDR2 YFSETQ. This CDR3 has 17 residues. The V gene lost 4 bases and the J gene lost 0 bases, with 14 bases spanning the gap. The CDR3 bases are TGCGCCAGCAGCCCCCGTGTGGGGAGCTCCTATAATTCACCCCTCCACTTT. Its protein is CASSPRVGSSYNSPLHF.

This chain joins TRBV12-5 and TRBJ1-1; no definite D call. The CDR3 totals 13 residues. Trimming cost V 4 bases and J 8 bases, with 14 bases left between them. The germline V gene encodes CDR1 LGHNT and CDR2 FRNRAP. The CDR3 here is CASGSPQREEAFF. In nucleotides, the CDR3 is TGTGCTAGTGGTTCCCCTCAACGGGAGGAAGCTTTCTTT. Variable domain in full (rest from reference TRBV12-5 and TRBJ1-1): DARVTQTPRHKVTEMGQEVTMRCQPILGHNTVFWYRQTMMQGLELLAYFRNRAPLDDSGMPKDRFSAEMPDATLATLKIQPSEPRDSAVYFCASGSPQREEAFFGQGTRLTVV.

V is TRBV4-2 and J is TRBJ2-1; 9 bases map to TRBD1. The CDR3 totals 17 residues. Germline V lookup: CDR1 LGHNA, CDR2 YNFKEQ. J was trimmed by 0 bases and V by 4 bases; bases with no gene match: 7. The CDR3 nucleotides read TGTGCCAGCAGCCGAAAGTGGGGACAGGGCTCCTACAATGAGCAGTTCTTC. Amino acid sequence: CASSRKWGQGSYNEQFF.

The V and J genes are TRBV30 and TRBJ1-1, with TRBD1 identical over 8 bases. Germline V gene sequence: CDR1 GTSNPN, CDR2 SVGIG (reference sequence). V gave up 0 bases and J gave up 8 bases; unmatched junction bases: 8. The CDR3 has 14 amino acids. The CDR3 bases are TGTGCCTGGAGTGTAGACTTGGGACAGGAGGAAGCTTTCTTT. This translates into CAWSVDLGQEEAFF.

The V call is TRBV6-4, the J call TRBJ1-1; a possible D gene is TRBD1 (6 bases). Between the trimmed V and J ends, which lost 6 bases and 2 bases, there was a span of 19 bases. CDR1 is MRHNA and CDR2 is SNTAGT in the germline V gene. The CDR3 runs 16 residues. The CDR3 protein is CASSAVGGGINTEAFF. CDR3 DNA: TGTGCCAGCAGCGCCGTAGGGGGGGGGATCAACACTGAAGCTTTCTTT.

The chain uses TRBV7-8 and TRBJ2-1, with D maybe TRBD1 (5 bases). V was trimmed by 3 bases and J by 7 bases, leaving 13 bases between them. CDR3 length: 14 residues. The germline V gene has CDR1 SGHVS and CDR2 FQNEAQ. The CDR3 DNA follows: TGTGCCAGCAGCTTTCGGGCCCCAGGGAATGAGCAGTTCTTC. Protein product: CASSFRAPGNEQFF.

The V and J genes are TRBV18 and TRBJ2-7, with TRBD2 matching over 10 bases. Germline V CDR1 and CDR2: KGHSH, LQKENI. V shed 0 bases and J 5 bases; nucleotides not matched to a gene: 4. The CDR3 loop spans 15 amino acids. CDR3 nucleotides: TGTGCCAGCTCACCACCGTCTAGCGGGAGCCACGAGCAGTACTTC. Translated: CASSPPSSGSHEQYF.

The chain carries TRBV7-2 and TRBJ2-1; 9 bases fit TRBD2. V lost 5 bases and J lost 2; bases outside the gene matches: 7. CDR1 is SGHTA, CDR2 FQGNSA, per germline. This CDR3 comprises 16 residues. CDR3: CASSPSSGSTYNEQFF. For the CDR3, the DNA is TGTGCCAGCAGCCCCAGTAGCGGGAGCACCTACAATGAGCAGTTCTTC.

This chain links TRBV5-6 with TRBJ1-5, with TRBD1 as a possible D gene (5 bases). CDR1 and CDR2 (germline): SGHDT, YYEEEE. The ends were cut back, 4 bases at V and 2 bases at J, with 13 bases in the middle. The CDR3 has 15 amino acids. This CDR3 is CASSPYGGGNQPQHF. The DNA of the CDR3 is TGTGCCAGCAGCCCCTACGGGGGAGGCAATCAGCCCCAGCATTTT.

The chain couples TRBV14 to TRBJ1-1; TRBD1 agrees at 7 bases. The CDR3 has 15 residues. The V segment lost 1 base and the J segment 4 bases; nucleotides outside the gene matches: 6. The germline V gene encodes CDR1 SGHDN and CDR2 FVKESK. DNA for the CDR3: TGTGCCAGCAGCCAAGTAGGAGGGGGCAGCACTGAAGCTTTCTTT. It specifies CASSQVGGGSTEAFF.

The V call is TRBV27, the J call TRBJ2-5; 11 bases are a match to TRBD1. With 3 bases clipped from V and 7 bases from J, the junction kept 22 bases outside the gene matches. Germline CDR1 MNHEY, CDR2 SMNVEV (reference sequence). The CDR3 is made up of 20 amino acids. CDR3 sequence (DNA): TGTGCCAGCAGTTTTTTAAGGACAGGGGGCTCTGGACCCTCTCGGGGGACCCAGTACTTC. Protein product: CASSFLRTGGSGPSRGTQYF.

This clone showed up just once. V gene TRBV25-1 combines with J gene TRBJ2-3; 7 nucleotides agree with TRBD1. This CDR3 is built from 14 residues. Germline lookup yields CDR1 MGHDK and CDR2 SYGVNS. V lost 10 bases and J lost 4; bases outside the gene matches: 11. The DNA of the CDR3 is TGTGCCACTGCGGACAGGTCTTCGGCAGATACGCAGTATTTT. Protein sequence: CATADRSSADTQYF.

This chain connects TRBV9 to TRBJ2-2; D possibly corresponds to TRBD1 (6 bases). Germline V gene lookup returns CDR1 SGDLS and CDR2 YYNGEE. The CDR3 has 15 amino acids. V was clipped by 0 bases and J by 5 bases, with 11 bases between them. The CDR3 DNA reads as TGTGCCAGCAGCGTAGACAGGGCTGGGACCGGGGAGCTGTTTTTT. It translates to CASSVDRAGTGELFF.

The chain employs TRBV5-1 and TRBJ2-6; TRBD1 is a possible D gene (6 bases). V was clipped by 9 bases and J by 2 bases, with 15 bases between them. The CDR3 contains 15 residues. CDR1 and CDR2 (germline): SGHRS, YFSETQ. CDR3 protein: CATAPEGAGANVLTF. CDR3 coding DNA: TGCGCCACAGCCCCAGAGGGGGCTGGGGCCAACGTCCTGACTTTC.

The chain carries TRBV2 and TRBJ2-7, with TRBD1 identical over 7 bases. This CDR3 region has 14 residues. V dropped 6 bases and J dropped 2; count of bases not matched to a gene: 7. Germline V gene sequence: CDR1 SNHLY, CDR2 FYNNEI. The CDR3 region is CASSEPGQTYEQYF. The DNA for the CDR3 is TGTGCCAGCAGCGAACCGGGACAGACCTACGAGCAGTACTTC. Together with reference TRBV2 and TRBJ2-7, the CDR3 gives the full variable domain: EPEVTQTPSHQVTQMGQEVILRCVPISNHLYFYWYRQILGQKVEFLVSFYNNEISEKSEIFDDQFSVERPDGSNFTLKIRSTKLEDSAMYFCASSEPGQTYEQYFGPGTRLTVT.

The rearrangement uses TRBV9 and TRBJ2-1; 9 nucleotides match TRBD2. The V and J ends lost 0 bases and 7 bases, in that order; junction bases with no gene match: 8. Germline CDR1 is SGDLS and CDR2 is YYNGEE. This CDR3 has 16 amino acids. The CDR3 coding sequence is TGTGCCAGCAGCGTAGATCTCGCGGGAGGGTGGAATGAGCAGTTCTTC. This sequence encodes CASSVDLAGGWNEQFF.

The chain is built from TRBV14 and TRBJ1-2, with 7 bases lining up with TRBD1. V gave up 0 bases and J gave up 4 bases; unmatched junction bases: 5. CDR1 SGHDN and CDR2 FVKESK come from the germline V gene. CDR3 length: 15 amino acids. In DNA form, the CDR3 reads TGTGCCAGCAGCCAAGACACGGACAGGCCCTATGGCTACACCTTC. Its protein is CASSQDTDRPYGYTF.